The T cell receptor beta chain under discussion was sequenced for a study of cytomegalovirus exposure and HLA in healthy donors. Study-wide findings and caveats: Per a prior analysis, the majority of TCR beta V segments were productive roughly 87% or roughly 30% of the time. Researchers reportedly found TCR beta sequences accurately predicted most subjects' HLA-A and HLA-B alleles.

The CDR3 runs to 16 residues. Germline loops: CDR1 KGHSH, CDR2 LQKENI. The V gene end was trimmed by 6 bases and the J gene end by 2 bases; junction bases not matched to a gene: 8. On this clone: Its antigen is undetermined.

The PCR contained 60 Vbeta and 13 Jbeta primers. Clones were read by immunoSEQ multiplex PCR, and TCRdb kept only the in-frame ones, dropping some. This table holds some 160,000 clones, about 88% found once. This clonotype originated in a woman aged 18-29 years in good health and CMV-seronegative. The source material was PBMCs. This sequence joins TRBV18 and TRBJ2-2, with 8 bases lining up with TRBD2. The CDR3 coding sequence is TGTGCCAGCTCCGCGTGGACTAGCCCTAACACCGGGGAGCTGTTTTTT. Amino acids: CASSAWTSPNTGELFF.